Listed here are 26 T cell receptor beta chains from one sample, sequenced in a study of T cells of healthy individuals. TCRdb itself ran the 5' RACE reads through MiXCR, one entry per CDR3 protein. The sample lists about 63,000 distinct CDR3 sequences; 15% to 20% were seen once. Receptor source: a human donor in good health.

In this sample, this clonotype turned up a few times. The genes are TRBV30 and TRBJ2-7, with D possibly TRBD2 on 7 matching bases. Germline values: CDR1 GTSNPN, CDR2 SVGIG (reference sequence). This CDR3 is 14 amino acids long. Trimming cost V 4 bases and J 5 bases, with 18 bases left between them. For the CDR3, the DNA is TGTGCCTGGACCGGCGGAGGGGGGGTCGACGAGCAGTACTTC. Its protein product is CAWTGGGGVDEQYF.

This clonotype was counted at least ten times. The chain has TRBV3-1 and TRBJ1-1, with D hard to call. This CDR3 is 14 amino acids long. The ends were cut back, 4 bases at V and 4 bases at J, with 13 bases in the middle. Germline assignment: CDR1 LGHDT and CDR2 YNNKEL (reference sequence). The CDR3 DNA reads TGTGCCAGCAGCCCCGTTCCCGTGAGCACTGAAGCTTTCTTT. It specifies CASSPVPVSTEAFF.

CDR3 in DNA: TGTGCCAGCAGTTCAAGACTCCTCCCTGGAAACACCATATATTTT. Translation gives CASSSRLLPGNTIYF. The chain has TRBV12-3 or TRBV12-4 and TRBJ1-3, with D uncertain. This CDR3 has 15 residues. The germline V and J ends were trimmed by 4 bases and 2 bases, with 12 bases remaining between them.

This clonotype was observed at least ten times. This chain uses TRBV21-1 with TRBJ1-1. TRBV21-1 is annotated as a pseudogene. This CDR3 has 13 residues. The chain's CDR3 is CASRRRSNTEAFF. The CDR3 coding sequence is TGTGCCAGCAGAAGACGGTCGAACACTGAAGCTTTCTTT.

This clonotype was observed a handful of times. The chain employs TRBV6-1 and TRBJ2-1, with 7 nucleotides matching TRBD2. CDR1 is MNHNS, CDR2 SASEGT, per germline. V lost 2 bases and J lost 9; bases outside the gene matches: 10. The CDR3 contains 15 residues. DNA for the CDR3: TGTGCCAGCAGTGAAAGCAGACTAGCCCCCCGTGAGCAGTTCTTC. This translates into CASSESRLAPREQFF.

Ten or more counts support this clonotype. The V gene is TRBV6-4, the J gene TRBJ2-3; D not resolved. Germline values: CDR1 MRHNA, CDR2 SNTAGT. V was trimmed by 2 bases and J by 2 bases, leaving 5 bases between them. There are 13 residues in the CDR3. Written as DNA, the CDR3 is TGTGCCAGCAGTGACAGGGCCACAGATACGCAGTATTTT. It specifies CASSDRATDTQYF.

The chain combines TRBV29-1 with TRBJ1-6; 9 bases fit TRBD1. The CDR3 covers 15 residues. V shed 6 bases, J shed 3 bases, and the junction held 6 bases outside the gene matches. CDR1 SQVTM and CDR2 ANQGSEA come from the germline V gene. Here the CDR3 reads CSVRDRDGYNSPLHF. DNA of the CDR3: TGCAGCGTCCGGGACAGGGATGGCTATAATTCACCCCTCCACTTT.

Many counts were recorded for this clonotype. This chain joins TRBV19 and TRBJ2-1; D unresolved. The germline CDR1 and CDR2 sequences are LNHDA and SQIVND (reference sequence). The CDR3 runs to 14 residues. With 3 bases removed from V and 2 bases from J, the gap between germline ends came to 8 bases. The CDR3 sequence: CASSIAETYNEQFF. The CDR3 nucleotides are TGTGCCAGTAGTATTGCAGAAACCTACAATGAGCAGTTCTTC.

This clonotype occurred a few times. This CDR3 reads CSASRDSGEKLFF. Written as DNA, the CDR3 is TGCAGTGCTTCCCGGGACAGCGGGGAAAAACTGTTTTTT. J is TRBJ1-4 and V is TRBV20-1; 7 bases match TRBD1. CDR1 DFQATT and CDR2 SNEGSKA come from the germline V gene (reference sequence). Trimming cost V 5 bases and J 8 bases; bases outside gene matches: 8. The CDR3 is 13 amino acids.

V is TRBV10-1 and J is TRBJ2-7, with TRBD1 matching 7 bases. After removal of 5 bases from V and 0 bases from J, the junction contained 7 bases not matched to a gene. This CDR3 spans 15 amino acids. Germline V gene sequence: CDR1 WNHNN, CDR2 SYGVQD (reference sequence). The CDR3 nucleotides read TGCGCCAGCAGTTATTTCGACAGGGACTCCTACGAGCAGTACTTC. Its protein is CASSYFDRDSYEQYF.

This clonotype was counted only a few times. This rearrangement joins TRBV5-4 to TRBJ2-7; D gene ambiguous. The CDR3 extends over 14 amino acids. Trimming cost V 4 bases and J 5 bases, with 16 bases left between them. Germline V gene data show CDR1 as SGHNT and CDR2 as YYREEE (reference sequence). The CDR3 protein is CASSRADLTDEQYF. The CDR3 region has the DNA TGTGCCAGCAGCCGGGCTGACCTGACCGACGAGCAGTACTTC.

This clonotype was detected many times. The chain links TRBV7-2 to TRBJ2-7, with 8 bases aligning to TRBD1. V shed 6 bases and J 2 bases; nucleotides not matched to a gene: 3. CDR3 length: 13 amino acids. Germline CDR1 SGHTA, CDR2 FQGNSA. DNA of the CDR3: TGTGCCAGCAGTTGGGGACAGGCCTACGAGCAGTACTTC. Protein sequence: CASSWGQAYEQYF.

Ten or more counts support this clonotype. The genes are TRBV4-3 and TRBJ1-5; the D is unclear. This CDR3 spans 15 amino acids. Between the trimmed V and J ends, which lost 0 bases and 2 bases, there was a span of 8 bases. Germline V gene lookup returns CDR1 LGHNA and CDR2 YSLEER. CDR3 in DNA: TGCGCCAGCAGCCAAGATCCGCAGGGCAATCAGCCCCAGCATTTT. Protein: CASSQDPQGNQPQHF.

The rearrangement uses TRBV28 and TRBJ2-4; weak D call: TRBD2 (6 bases). Trimming pared 3 bases from V and 4 bases from J, leaving 13 bases between. Germline loops: CDR1 MDHEN, CDR2 SYDVKM. This CDR3 is 15 amino acids long. The CDR3 region has the DNA TGTGCCAGCAGTTTCGGGGGACCCCTAAAAAACATTCAGTACTTC. As protein: CASSFGGPLKNIQYF.

The sample holds a few counts of this clonotype. This rearrangement joins TRBV9 to TRBJ2-2; D uncertain. The germline V gene encodes CDR1 SGDLS and CDR2 YYNGEE. The CDR3 has 14 residues. V lost 0 bases and J lost 6, with 9 bases in between. This CDR3 is CASSVVPEPGELFF. Here the CDR3 DNA reads TGTGCCAGCAGCGTAGTTCCGGAGCCCGGGGAGCTGTTTTTT.

V and J are TRBV7-2 and TRBJ2-2; no clear D gene. The CDR3 runs to 15 residues. Germline CDR1 reads SGHTA; CDR2 reads FQGNSA. V lost 0 bases, J lost 2 bases, and 7 bases lay in between. The CDR3 region has the DNA TGTGCCAGCAGCTTAGCAGGGCGAAACACCGGGGAGCTGTTTTTT. Encoded protein: CASSLAGRNTGELFF.

This clonotype has a handful of counts. The chain uses TRBV20-1 and TRBJ2-5; TRBD1 is a possible D gene (5 bases). Germline V lookup: CDR1 DFQATT, CDR2 SNEGSKA (reference sequence). This CDR3 has 13 residues. V was shortened by 7 bases and J by 0 bases, with 12 bases between the two germline ends. CDR3 bases: TGCAGTGTCACATGGGGCTACCAAGAGACCCAGTACTTC. Translation gives CSVTWGYQETQYF.

V and J are TRBV29-1 and TRBJ2-1; the match to TRBD2 covers 9 bases. Trimming at V came to 5 bases and at J to 5 bases, leaving 10 bases not matched to a gene. In germline, CDR1 is SQVTM, CDR2 ANQGSEA. This CDR3 has 15 amino acids. The CDR3, as DNA: TGCAGCGTTAAAGTCGGAGCGGGAGGTAACAATGAGCAGTTCTTC. Its protein product is CSVKVGAGGNNEQFF.

This clonotype turned up a few times. V and J are TRBV20-1 and TRBJ2-1; D is uncertain. Trimming pared 3 bases from V and 5 bases from J, leaving 8 bases between. The germline V gene has CDR1 DFQATT and CDR2 SNEGSKA (reference sequence). There are 12 residues in the CDR3. The chain's CDR3 is CSARPRHNEQFF. The CDR3, as DNA: TGCAGTGCTAGGCCGCGGCACAATGAGCAGTTCTTC.

This clonotype occurred many times. V gene TRBV3-1 combines with J gene TRBJ1-2, with 7 bases aligning to TRBD1. CDR1 and CDR2 from the germline V gene are LGHDT and YNNKEL (reference sequence). The J segment lost 8 bases and the V segment lost 4 bases, leaving 7 bases of the junction unmatched. The CDR3 has 13 residues. This CDR3 reads CASSPRQGWGYTF. DNA of the CDR3: TGTGCCAGCAGCCCCCGACAGGGTTGGGGCTACACCTTC.

This clonotype was observed at least ten times. The chain is built from TRBV11-1 and TRBJ2-7; D gene uncertain. The V and J ends lost 5 bases and 0 bases respectively, with 11 bases between them. The CDR3 is 14 residues long. Germline V lookup: CDR1 SGHAT, CDR2 FQDESV (reference sequence). CDR3 in DNA: TGTGCCAGCAGCCTTGACGGAAACTCCTACGAGCAGTACTTC. Translated, it gives CASSLDGNSYEQYF.

This clonotype has more than one count but fewer than ten. The chain combines TRBV6-1 with TRBJ2-1, with D perhaps matching TRBD1 (6 bases). The V gene lost 7 bases and the J gene lost 4 bases, with 17 bases spanning the gap. In germline, CDR1 is MNHNS, CDR2 SASEGT. The CDR3 has 15 residues. The CDR3, as DNA: TGTGCCAGCAACTTCGGGACACCCCTTTACAATGAGCAGTTCTTC. It is translated as CASNFGTPLYNEQFF.

On this clonotype: At one of its ends the junction is not consistent with the germline gene, which may arise from a read error. V usage is TRBV20-1 and J usage is TRBJ2-2; 11 bases line up with TRBD2. The germline gives CDR1 DFQATT, CDR2 SNEGSKA (reference sequence). This CDR3 comprises 13 residues. The CDR3 nucleotides read TGCAGTGCCGGGACTAGCGGCACCGGGGAGTTGTTTTTT. Translation: CSAGTSGTGELFF.

The CDR3 region has the DNA TGCAGTGCTAGCGAGAAGGCAGACCAAGAGACCCAGTACTTC. Encoded protein: CSASEKADQETQYF. The chain is built from TRBV20-1 and TRBJ2-5; D gene uncertain. Trimming removed 3 bases at V and 0 bases at J, with 11 bases between. From germline, CDR1 is DFQATT and CDR2 SNEGSKA (reference sequence). The CDR3 length is 14 residues.

This clonotype was found a few times. This chain uses TRBV30 with TRBJ2-2; D is uncertain. The ends were cut back, 4 bases at V and 3 bases at J, with 12 bases in the middle. The CDR3 sequence is 14 residues long. Germline V gene lookup returns CDR1 GTSNPN and CDR2 SVGIG (reference sequence). The CDR3 sequence is CAWMVQRHTGELFF. Written as DNA, the CDR3 is TGTGCCTGGATGGTGCAGAGACACACCGGGGAGCTGTTTTTT.

This clonotype was recorded many times. The V call is TRBV12-3 or TRBV12-4, the J call TRBJ1-5, with D possibly TRBD1 on 5 matching bases. Trimming cost V 5 bases and J 6 bases, with 11 bases left between them. This CDR3 has 13 amino acids. The CDR3 bases are TGTGCCAGCAGTAGGAGGGACCCTCAGCCCCAGCATTTT. It is translated as CASSRRDPQPQHF.